Included here is one TCR beta chain sequence, with context. This entry is derived from a study of blood T cell repertoires in COVID-19. On the study more broadly: Spain, Italy and the United States supplied samples that represented acute and convalescent COVID-19. PBMCs, B-cell-depleted T cells, or T cells provided the cDNA or gDNA that made up the material.

Germline assignment: CDR1 LNHNV and CDR2 YYDKDF (reference sequence). There are 16 residues in the CDR3. Trimming pared 5 bases from V and 0 bases from J, leaving 15 bases between. In the source study's methods: Amplification of reference gene primers was used by the study to estimate nucleated cell counts. Measured with immunoSEQ multiplex PCR; TCRdb has only the in-frame clones, and not every one. That table furnishes V, J and clone size, whereas the DNA furnished D and trimming. This sample carries approximately 350,000 clones, under 95% of them seen once, and the ten largest clones take roughly 3.4%.

The TCR originated in a woman aged 18-29 years who had recovered from COVID-19. The source material was peripheral blood. The chain uses TRBV15 and TRBJ2-3; D is uncertain. The CDR3 DNA is TGTGCCACCAGCCAAAGAAAATGGGCTAGCACAGATACGCAGTATTTT. Protein product: CATSQRKWASTDTQYF.